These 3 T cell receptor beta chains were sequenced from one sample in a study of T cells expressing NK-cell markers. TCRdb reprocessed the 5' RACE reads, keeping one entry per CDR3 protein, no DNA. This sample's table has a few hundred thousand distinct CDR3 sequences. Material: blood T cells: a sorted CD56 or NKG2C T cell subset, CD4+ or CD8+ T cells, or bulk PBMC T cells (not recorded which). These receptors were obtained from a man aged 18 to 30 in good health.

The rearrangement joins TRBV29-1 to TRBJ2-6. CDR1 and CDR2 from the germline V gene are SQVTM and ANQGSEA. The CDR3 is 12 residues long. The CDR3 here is CSVETGANVLTF.

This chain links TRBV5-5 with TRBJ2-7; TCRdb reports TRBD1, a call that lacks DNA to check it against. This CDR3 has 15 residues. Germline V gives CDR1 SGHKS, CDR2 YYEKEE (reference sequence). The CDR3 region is CASSRTGTETYEQYF. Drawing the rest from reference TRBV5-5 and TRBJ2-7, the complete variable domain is DAGVTQSPTHLIKTRGQQVTLRCSPISGHKSVSWYQQVLGQGPQFIFQYYEKEERGRGNFPDRFSARQFPNYSSELNVNALLLGDSALYLCASSRTGTETYEQYFGPGTRLTVT.

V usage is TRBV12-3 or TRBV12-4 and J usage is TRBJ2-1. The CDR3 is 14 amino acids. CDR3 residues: CASSHSDFYNEQFF.